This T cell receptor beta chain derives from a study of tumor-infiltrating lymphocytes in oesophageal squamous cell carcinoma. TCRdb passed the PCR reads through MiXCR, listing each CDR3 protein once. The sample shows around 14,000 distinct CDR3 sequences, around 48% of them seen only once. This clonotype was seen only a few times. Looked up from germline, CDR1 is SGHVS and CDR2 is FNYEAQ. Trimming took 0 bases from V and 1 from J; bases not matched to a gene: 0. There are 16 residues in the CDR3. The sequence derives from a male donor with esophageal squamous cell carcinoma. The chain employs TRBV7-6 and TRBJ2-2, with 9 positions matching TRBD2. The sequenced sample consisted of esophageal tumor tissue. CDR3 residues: CASSLATSGNTGELFF. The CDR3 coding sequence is TGTGCCAGCAGCTTAGCGACTAGCGGGAACACCGGGGAGCTGTTTTTT.